This T cell receptor beta chain is from a study of preoperative IRX-2 immunotherapy in early breast cancer. Treatment here: preoperative locoregional IRX-2 cytokine immunotherapy. Patients received preoperative, locoregional IRX-2 cytokine immunotherapy in a phase Ib study. The V and J ends lost 3 bases and 4 bases, in that order; junction bases with no gene match: 8. The CDR3 is 15 residues long. The germline CDR1 and CDR2 sequences are SSHAT and FNYEAQ (reference sequence). Using immunoSEQ multiplex PCR, the repertoire was profiled, and TCRdb retains in-frame clones only, with some absent. The top ten hold roughly 2% of the sample, which has approximately 100,000 clones, roughly 85% seen once.

The V and J genes are TRBV7-7 and TRBJ2-7; 8 nucleotides match TRBD1. The sequence derives from a human donor with breast cancer. The sample consisted of tumor tissue, taken after IRX-2 immunotherapy. CDR3 DNA: TGTGCCAGCAGCTTGGGCCCGGGACAGGATTACGAGCAGTACTTC. Translation: CASSLGPGQDYEQYF.